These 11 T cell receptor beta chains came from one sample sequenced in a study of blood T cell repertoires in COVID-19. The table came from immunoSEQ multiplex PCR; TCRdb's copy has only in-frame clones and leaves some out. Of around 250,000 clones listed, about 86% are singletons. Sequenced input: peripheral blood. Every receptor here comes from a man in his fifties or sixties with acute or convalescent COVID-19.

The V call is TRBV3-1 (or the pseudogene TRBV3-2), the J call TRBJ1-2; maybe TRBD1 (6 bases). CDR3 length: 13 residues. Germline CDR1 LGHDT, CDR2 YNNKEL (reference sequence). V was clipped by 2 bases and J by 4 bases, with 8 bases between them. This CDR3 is CASSQLGAYGYTF. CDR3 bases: TGTGCCAGCAGCCAATTGGGGGCCTATGGCTACACCTTC.

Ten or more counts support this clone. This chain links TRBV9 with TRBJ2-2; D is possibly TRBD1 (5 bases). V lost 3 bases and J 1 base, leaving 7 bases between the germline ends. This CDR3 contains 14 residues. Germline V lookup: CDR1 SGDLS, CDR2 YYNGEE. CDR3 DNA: TGTGCCAGCAGCGAGACAGTGAACACCGGGGAGCTGTTTTTT. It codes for CASSETVNTGELFF.

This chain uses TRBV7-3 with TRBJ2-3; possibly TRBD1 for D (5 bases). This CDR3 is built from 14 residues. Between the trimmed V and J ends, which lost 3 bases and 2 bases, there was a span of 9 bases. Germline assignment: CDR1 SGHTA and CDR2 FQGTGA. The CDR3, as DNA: TGTGCCAGCAGCTTCGACAGAGTCACAGATACGCAGTATTTT. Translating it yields CASSFDRVTDTQYF.

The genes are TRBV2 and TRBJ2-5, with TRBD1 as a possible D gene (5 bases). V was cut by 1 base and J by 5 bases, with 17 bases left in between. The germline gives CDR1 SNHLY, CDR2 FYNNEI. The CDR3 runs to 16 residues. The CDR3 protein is CASSEDGYRLGETQYF. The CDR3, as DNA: TGTGCCAGCAGTGAAGATGGTTACAGGTTGGGGGAGACCCAGTACTTC.

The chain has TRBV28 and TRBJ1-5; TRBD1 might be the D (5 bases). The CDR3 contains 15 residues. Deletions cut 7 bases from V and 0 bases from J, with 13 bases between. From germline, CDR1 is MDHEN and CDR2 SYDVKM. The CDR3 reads CASKWGGYSNQPQHF. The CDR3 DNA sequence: TGTGCCAGCAAATGGGGGGGGTATAGCAATCAGCCCCAGCATTTT.

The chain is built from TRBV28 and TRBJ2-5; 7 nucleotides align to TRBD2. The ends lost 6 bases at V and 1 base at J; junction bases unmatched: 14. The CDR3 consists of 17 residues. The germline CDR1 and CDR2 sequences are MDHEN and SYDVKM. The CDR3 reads CASRPSGVVGAQETQYF. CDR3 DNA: TGTGCCAGCAGGCCAAGCGGGGTAGTTGGGGCCCAAGAGACCCAGTACTTC.

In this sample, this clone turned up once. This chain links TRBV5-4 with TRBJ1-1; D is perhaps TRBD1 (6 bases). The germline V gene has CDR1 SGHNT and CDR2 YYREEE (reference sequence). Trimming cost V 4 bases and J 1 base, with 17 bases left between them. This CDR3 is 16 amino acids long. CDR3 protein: CASSLGTLAGNTEAFF. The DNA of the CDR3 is TGTGCCAGCAGCCTCGGGACATTAGCCGGGAACACTGAAGCTTTCTTT.

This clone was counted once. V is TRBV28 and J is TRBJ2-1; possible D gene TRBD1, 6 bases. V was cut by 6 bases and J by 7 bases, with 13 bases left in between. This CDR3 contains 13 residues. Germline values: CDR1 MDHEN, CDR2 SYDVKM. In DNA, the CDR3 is TGTGCCAGCAGAAGGGCAGGGGAGAATGAGCAGTTCTTC. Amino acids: CASRRAGENEQFF.

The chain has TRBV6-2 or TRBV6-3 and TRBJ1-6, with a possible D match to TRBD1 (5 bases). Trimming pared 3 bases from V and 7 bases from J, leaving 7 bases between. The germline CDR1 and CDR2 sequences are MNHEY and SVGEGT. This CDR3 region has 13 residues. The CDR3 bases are TGTGCCAGCAGTTATGGGGCCAATTCACCCCTCCACTTT. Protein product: CASSYGANSPLHF.

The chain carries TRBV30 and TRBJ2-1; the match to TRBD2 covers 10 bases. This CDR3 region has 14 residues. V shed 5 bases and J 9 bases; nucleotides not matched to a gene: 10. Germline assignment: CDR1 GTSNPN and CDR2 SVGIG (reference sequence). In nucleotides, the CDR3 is TGTGCCTGGGTGGGTCATCTAGCGGGAGTTGAGCAGTTCTTC. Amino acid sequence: CAWVGHLAGVEQFF.

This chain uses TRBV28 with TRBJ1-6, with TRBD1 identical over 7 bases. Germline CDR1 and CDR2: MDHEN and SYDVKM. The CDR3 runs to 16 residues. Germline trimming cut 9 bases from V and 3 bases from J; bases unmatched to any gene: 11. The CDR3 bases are TGTGCCAGTGCGAATGACAGGGAGATCTATAATTCACCCCTCCACTTT. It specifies CASANDREIYNSPLHF.